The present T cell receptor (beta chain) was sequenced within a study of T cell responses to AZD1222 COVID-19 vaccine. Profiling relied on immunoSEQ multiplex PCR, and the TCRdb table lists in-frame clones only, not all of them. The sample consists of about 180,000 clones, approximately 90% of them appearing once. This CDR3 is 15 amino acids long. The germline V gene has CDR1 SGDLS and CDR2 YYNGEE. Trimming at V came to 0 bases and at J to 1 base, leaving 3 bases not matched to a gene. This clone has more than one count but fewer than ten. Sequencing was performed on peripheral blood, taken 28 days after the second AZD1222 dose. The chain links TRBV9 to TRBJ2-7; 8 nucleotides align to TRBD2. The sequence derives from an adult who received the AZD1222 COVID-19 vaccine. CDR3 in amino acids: CASSVAGGLSYEQYF. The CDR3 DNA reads TGTGCCAGCAGCGTAGCGGGAGGGTTATCCTACGAGCAGTACTTC.